One sample yielded the 2 T cell receptor beta chains listed below, sequenced in a study of memory CD8 T cells in hepatitis C reinfection. The time point is: peak reinfection, 3 to 8 weeks after reinfection detection. No in vitro expansion preceded TCR sequencing of the sorted cells. Assay used: immunoSEQ multiplex PCR; TCRdb lists only in-frame clones, some missing. The top ten hold approximately 1.2% of the sample, which has under 50,000 clones, 85% to 90% seen once. Material for sequencing was naive CD8+ T cells sorted from blood. These TCRs come from a man aged 18 to 29 with hepatitis C virus infection.

This sequence joins TRBV13 and TRBJ2-5; TRBD2 matches at 7 bases. Germline CDR1 reads PRHDT; CDR2 reads FYEKMQ (reference sequence). The V and J ends lost 2 bases and 3 bases, in that order; junction bases with no gene match: 9. This CDR3 is 16 amino acids long. CDR3 sequence (DNA): TGTGCCAGCAGCTTACCCCCGGGAAGCGGGGAAGAGACCCAGTACTTC. Residues: CASSLPPGSGEETQYF.

CDR3 protein: CASSQDKSRGSYNSPLHF. The CDR3, as DNA: TGTGCCAGCAGCCAAGATAAGTCCCGGGGGTCCTATAATTCACCCCTCCACTTT. The V and J genes are TRBV14 and TRBJ1-6; D perhaps matches TRBD1 (5 bases). Germline CDR1 is SGHDN and CDR2 is FVKESK. The CDR3 loop spans 18 amino acids. Between the trimmed V and J ends, which lost 0 bases and 1 base, there was a span of 13 bases.